The source of this T cell receptor beta chain is a study of cytomegalovirus exposure and HLA in healthy donors. General observations from the study: Per published accounts, TCR beta sequences correctly predicted the HLA-A and HLA-B alleles of most subjects.

PCR used 60 Vbeta primers and 13 Jbeta primers. TCRdb keeps only in-frame clones here, not all; method: immunoSEQ multiplex PCR. The sample has some 120,000 clones; more than 80% are singletons. J lost 6 bases, V lost 5 bases, and 9 bases had no gene match. The germline gives CDR1 LNHDA, CDR2 SQIVND (reference sequence). The CDR3 runs to 16 residues. Comment on this clone: The antigen is undetermined.

This receptor was taken from a man in his forties in good health and CMV-seronegative. The chain carries TRBV19 and TRBJ2-2; the match to TRBD2 covers 10 bases. The sample consisted of PBMCs. CDR3 sequence (DNA): TGTGCCAGTAGTCCGGCTAGCGGGAGTTATGCCGGGGAGCTGTTTTTT. Translating gives CASSPASGSYAGELFF. Full variable domain (outside the CDR3, taken from reference TRBV19 and TRBJ2-2): DGGITQSPKYLFRKEGQNVTLSCEQNLNHDAMYWYRQDPGQGLRLIYYSQIVNDFQKGDIAEGYSVSREKKESFPLTVTSAQKNPTAFYLCASSPASGSYAGELFFGEGSRLTVL.